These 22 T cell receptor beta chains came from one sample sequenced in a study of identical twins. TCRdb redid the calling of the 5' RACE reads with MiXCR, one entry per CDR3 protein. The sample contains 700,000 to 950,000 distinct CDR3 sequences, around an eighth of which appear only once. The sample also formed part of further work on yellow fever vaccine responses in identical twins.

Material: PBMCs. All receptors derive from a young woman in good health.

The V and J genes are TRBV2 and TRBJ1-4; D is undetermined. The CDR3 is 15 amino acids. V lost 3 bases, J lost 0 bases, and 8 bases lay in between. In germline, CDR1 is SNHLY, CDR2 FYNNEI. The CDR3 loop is CASSENTATNEKLFF. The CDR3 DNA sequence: TGTGCCAGCAGTGAGAACACAGCAACTAATGAAAAACTGTTTTTT.

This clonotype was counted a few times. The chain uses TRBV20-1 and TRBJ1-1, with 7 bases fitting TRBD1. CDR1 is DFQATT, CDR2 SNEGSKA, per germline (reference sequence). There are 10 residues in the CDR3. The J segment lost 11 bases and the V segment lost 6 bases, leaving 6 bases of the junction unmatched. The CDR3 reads CSAQQGMAFF. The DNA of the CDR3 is TGCAGTGCCCAACAGGGGATGGCTTTCTTT.

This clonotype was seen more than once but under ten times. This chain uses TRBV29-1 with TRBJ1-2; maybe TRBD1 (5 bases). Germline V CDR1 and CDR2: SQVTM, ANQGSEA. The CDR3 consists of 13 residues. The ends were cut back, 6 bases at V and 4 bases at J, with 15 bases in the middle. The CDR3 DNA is TGCAGCGTCGACAATTGGGGGAGCTATGGCTACACCTTC. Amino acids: CSVDNWGSYGYTF.

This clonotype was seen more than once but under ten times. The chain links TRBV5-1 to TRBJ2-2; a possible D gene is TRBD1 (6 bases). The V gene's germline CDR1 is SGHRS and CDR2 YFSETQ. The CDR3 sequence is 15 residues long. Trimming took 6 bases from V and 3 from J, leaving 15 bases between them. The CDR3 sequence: CASTWLQGHTGELFF. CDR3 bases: TGCGCCAGCACCTGGTTACAGGGTCACACCGGGGAGCTGTTTTTT.

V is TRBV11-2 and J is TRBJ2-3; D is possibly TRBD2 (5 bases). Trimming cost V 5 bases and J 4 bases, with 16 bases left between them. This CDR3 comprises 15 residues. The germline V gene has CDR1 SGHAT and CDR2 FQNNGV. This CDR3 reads CASSPDGVGADTQYF. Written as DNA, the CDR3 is TGTGCCAGCAGCCCAGACGGGGTTGGGGCAGATACGCAGTATTTT.

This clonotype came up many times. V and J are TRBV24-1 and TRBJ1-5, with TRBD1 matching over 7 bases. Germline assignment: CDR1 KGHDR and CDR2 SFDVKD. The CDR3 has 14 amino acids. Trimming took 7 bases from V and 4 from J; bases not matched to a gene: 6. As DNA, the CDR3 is TGTGCCACCAGCTGGACAGGATCTAATCAGCCCCAGCATTTT. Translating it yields CATSWTGSNQPQHF.

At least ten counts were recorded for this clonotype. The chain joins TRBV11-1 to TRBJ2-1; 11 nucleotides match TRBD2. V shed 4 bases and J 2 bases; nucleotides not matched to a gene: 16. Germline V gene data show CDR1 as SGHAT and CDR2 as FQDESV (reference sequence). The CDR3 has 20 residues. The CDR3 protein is CASSSIAGGPRSPPYNEQFF. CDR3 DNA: TGTGCCAGCAGCTCAATAGCGGGAGGGCCCCGCTCCCCCCCCTACAATGAGCAGTTCTTC.

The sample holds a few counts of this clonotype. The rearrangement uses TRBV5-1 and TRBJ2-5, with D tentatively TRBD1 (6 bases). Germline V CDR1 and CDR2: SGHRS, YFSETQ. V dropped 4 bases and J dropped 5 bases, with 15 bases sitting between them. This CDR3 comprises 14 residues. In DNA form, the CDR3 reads TGCGCCAGCAGCCTGTGGCAGGGGTCGGAGACCCAGTACTTC. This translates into CASSLWQGSETQYF.

The CDR3 is CASRGRISELFF. The CDR3 DNA follows: TGTGCCAGCCGGGGACGGATTTCGGAACTGTTTTTT. V gene TRBV2 combines with J gene TRBJ1-4; possibly TRBD1 for D (5 bases). The CDR3 totals 12 residues. Germline V gives CDR1 SNHLY, CDR2 FYNNEI. Between the trimmed V and J ends, which lost 8 bases and 12 bases, there was a span of 16 bases.

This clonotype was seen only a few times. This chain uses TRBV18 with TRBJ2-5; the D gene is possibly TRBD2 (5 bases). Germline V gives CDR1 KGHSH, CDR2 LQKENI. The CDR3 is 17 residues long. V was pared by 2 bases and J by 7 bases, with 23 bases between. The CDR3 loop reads CASSPSMRPWEFVTQYF. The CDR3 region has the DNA TGTGCCAGCTCACCATCGATGAGGCCATGGGAGTTTGTGACCCAGTACTTC.

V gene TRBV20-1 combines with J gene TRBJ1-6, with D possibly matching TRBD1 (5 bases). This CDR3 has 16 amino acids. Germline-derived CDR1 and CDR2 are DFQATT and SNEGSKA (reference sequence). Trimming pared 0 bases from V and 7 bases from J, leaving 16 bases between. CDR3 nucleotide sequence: TGCAGTGCTAGAGATAGGTCGAGGGACGGAAATTCACCCCTCCACTTT. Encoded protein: CSARDRSRDGNSPLHF.

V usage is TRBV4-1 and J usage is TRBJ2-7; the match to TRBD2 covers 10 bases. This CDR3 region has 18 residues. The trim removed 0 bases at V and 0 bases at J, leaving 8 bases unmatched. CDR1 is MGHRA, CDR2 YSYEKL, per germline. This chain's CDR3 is CASSQEEVGLAISYEQYF. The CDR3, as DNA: TGCGCCAGCAGCCAAGAAGAGGTGGGACTAGCGATCTCCTACGAGCAGTACTTC.

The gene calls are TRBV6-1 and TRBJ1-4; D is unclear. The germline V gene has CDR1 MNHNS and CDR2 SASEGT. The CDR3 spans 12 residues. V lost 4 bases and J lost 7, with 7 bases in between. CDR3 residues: CASSVSGEKLFF. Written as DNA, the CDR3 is TGTGCCAGCAGTGTGTCAGGTGAAAAACTGTTTTTT.

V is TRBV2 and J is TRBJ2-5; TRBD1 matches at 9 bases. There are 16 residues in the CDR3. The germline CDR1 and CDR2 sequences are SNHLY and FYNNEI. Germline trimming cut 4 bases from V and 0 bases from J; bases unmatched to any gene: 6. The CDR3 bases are TGTGCCAGCAGTGGGGACAGGGCTGTGGACCAAGAGACCCAGTACTTC. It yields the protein CASSGDRAVDQETQYF.

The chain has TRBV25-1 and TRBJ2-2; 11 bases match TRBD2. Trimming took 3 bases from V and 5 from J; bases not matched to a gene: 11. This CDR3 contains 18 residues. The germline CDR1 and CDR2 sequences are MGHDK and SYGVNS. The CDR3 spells CASSDHRTSGQGTGELFF. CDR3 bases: TGTGCCAGCAGTGACCACAGGACTAGCGGGCAAGGAACCGGGGAGCTGTTTTTT.

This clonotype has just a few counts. The DNA of the CDR3 is TGTGCCACCAGTGTCTCCCGTAGGGGCGAGTCAGATACGCAGTATTTT. Translated: CATSVSRRGESDTQYF. The chain has TRBV24-1 and TRBJ2-3; TRBD1 might be the D (5 bases). The V gene lost 5 bases and the J gene lost 4 bases, with 18 bases spanning the gap. The CDR3 covers 16 residues. Germline V lookup: CDR1 KGHDR, CDR2 SFDVKD.

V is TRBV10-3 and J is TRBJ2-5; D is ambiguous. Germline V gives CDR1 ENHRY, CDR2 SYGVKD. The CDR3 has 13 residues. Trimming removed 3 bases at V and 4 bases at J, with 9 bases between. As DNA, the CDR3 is TGTGCCATCAGTGATATGGCACCAGAGACCCAGTACTTC. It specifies CAISDMAPETQYF.

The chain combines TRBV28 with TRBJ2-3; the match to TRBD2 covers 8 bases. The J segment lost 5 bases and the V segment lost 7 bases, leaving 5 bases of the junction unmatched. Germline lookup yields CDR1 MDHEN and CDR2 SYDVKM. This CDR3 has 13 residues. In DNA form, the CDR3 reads TGTGCCAGCAACGCGGGGGGAGGAGATACGCAGTATTTT. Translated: CASNAGGGDTQYF. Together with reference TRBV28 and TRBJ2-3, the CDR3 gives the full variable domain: DVKVTQSSRYLVKRTGEKVFLECVQDMDHENMFWYRQDPGLGLRLIYFSYDVKMKEKGDIPEGYSVSREKKERFSLILESASTNQTSMYLCASNAGGGDTQYFGPGTRLTVL.

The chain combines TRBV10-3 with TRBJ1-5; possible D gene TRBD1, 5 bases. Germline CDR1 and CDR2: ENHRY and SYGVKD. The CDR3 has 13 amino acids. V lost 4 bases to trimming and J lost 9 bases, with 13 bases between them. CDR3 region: CAISARNGGPQHF. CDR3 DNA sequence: TGTGCCATCAGTGCTCGGAATGGGGGGCCCCAGCATTTT.

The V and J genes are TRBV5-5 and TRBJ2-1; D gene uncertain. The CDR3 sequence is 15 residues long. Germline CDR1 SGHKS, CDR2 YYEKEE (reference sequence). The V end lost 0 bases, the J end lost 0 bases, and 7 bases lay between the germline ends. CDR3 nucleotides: TGTGCCAGCAGCTTGGATAGAATCTCCTACAATGAGCAGTTCTTC. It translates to CASSLDRISYNEQFF. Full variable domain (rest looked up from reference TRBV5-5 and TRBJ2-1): DAGVTQSPTHLIKTRGQQVTLRCSPISGHKSVSWYQQVLGQGPQFIFQYYEKEERGRGNFPDRFSARQFPNYSSELNVNALLLGDSALYLCASSLDRISYNEQFFGPGTRLTVL.

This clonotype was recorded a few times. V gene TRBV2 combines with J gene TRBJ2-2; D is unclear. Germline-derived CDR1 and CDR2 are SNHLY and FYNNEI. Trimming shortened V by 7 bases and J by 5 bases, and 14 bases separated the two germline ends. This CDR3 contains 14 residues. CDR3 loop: CASIEGSGTGELFF. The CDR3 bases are TGTGCCAGCATAGAAGGTTCTGGAACCGGGGAGCTGTTTTTT.

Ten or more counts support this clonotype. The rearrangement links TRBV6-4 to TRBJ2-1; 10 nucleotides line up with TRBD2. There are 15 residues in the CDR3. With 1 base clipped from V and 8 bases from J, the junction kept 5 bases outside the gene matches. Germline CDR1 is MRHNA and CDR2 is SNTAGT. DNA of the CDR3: TGTGCCAGCAGTGACTTGGCTAGCGGGAGCGATGAGCAGTTCTTC. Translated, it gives CASSDLASGSDEQFF.